This T cell receptor (beta chain) was recorded in a study of T cell changes during pregnancy in multiple sclerosis. The repertoire was sequenced with immunoSEQ multiplex PCR; TCRdb's copy has only in-frame clones and lacks some. The top ten hold roughly 0.6% of the sample, which has 25,000 to 30,000 clones, about nine tenths seen once. Per germline, CDR1 PRHDT and CDR2 FYEKMQ (reference sequence). Trimming cost V 2 bases and J 10 bases; bases outside gene matches: 11. The CDR3 consists of 15 residues. The chain employs TRBV13 and TRBJ2-1; TRBD2 agrees at 7 bases. This specimen was CD4+ T cells from peripheral blood mononuclear cells, taken in the first trimester of pregnancy. This TCR was sampled from a female donor in good health, enrolled as a control in a pregnancy study. The CDR3, as DNA: TGTGCCAGCAGCTTACGGGGCGGGAGTACCCCCGAGCAGTTCTTC. This sequence encodes CASSLRGGSTPEQFF.